The 10 T cell receptor beta chains in this list originate from one sample, sequenced in a study of T cell responses to AZD1222 COVID-19 vaccine. Libraries were prepared by immunoSEQ multiplex PCR; TCRdb keeps only in-frame clonotypes and omits some of them. The sample contains 150,000 or so clones, less than 90% of which appear only once. Sequenced material: peripheral blood, taken on day 0 of MenACWY control vaccination. Every receptor here comes from an adult in good health.

CDR3: CASRSGTTGELFF. As DNA, the CDR3 is TGTGCCAGCAGATCCGGAACCACCGGGGAGCTGTTTTTT. V is TRBV27 and J is TRBJ2-2; D is undetermined. The CDR3 runs 13 residues. Germline V gene lookup returns CDR1 MNHEY and CDR2 SMNVEV (reference sequence). With 6 bases removed from V and 4 bases from J, the gap between germline ends came to 9 bases.

V is TRBV4-1 and J is TRBJ1-3; D not resolved. CDR1 is MGHRA and CDR2 is YSYEKL in the germline V gene. V dropped 0 bases and J dropped 4 bases, with 10 bases sitting between them. The CDR3 runs 15 residues. The CDR3 coding sequence is TGCGCCAGCAGCCAAGACCAAGCTGTCGGAAACACCATATATTTT. Protein sequence: CASSQDQAVGNTIYF.

The rearrangement links TRBV5-4 to TRBJ1-1; a possible D gene is TRBD1 (5 bases). Between the trimmed V and J ends, which lost 0 bases and 8 bases, there was a span of 11 bases. The V gene's germline CDR1 is SGHNT and CDR2 YYREEE (reference sequence). The length of the CDR3 is 13 residues. The CDR3 sequence is CASSLGRVTEAFF. In DNA form, the CDR3 reads TGTGCCAGCAGCTTGGGCAGGGTTACCGAAGCTTTCTTT.

This chain connects TRBV27 to TRBJ2-5, with 7 bases that match TRBD2. J was trimmed by 1 base and V by 1 base; bases with no gene match: 3. Per germline, CDR1 MNHEY and CDR2 SMNVEV (reference sequence). The CDR3 contains 15 residues. The CDR3 loop is CASSLFWGGQETQYF. For the CDR3, the DNA is TGTGCCAGCAGTTTATTTTGGGGGGGCCAAGAGACCCAGTACTTC.

This clone was detected only once. The V gene is TRBV5-1, the J gene TRBJ2-7; D ambiguous. The CDR3 sequence is 14 residues long. The V and J ends lost 4 bases and 0 bases respectively, with 11 bases between them. CDR1 and CDR2 (germline): SGHRS, YFSETQ. CDR3 in amino acids: CASSPHTGSYEQYV. The CDR3 bases are TGCGCCAGCAGCCCCCACACTGGCTCCTACGAGCAGTACGTC.

This chain links TRBV3-1 (or the pseudogene TRBV3-2) with TRBJ2-5; D possibly corresponds to TRBD2 (5 bases). V gave up 10 bases and J gave up 4 bases, with 19 bases separating them. There are 14 residues in the CDR3. Germline CDR1 and CDR2: LGHDT and YNNKEL (reference sequence). CDR3 protein: CATRPASRGETQYF. In DNA form, the CDR3 reads TGTGCCACACGACCGGCCAGCCGGGGAGAGACCCAGTACTTC.

This chain connects TRBV5-1 to TRBJ2-5; D not certain. The V end lost 4 bases, the J end lost 5 bases, and 15 bases lay between the germline ends. Germline V gene sequence: CDR1 SGHRS, CDR2 YFSETQ. CDR3 length: 14 amino acids. CDR3 bases: TGCGCCAGCAGCCAGGCTGAAGGGTGGGAGACCCAGTACTTC. Encoded protein: CASSQAEGWETQYF.

The chain recombines TRBV5-1 with TRBJ2-3, with D uncertain. The CDR3 is 13 residues long. Germline V CDR1 and CDR2: SGHRS, YFSETQ. V lost 2 bases to trimming and J lost 8 bases, with 12 bases between them. CDR3 sequence (DNA): TGCGCCAGCAGCTTCGACCGAACTGGTACGCAGTATTTT. Protein product: CASSFDRTGTQYF.

The CDR3 protein is CASSFARGSSPQHF. CDR3 nucleotide sequence: TGTGCCAGCAGTTTCGCTCGGGGCTCCTCGCCCCAGCATTTT. The chain joins TRBV28 to TRBJ1-5; possible D gene TRBD1, 5 bases. Germline lookup yields CDR1 MDHEN and CDR2 SYDVKM. With 3 bases removed from V and 9 bases from J, the gap between germline ends came to 15 bases. The CDR3 runs to 14 residues.

This clone showed up just a few times. This chain links TRBV28 with TRBJ1-2; 12 bases agree with TRBD1. Germline assignment: CDR1 MDHEN and CDR2 SYDVKM. The V gene end was trimmed by 4 bases and the J gene end by 8 bases; junction bases not matched to a gene: 17. The CDR3 contains 18 residues. The DNA for the CDR3 is TGTGCCAGCAGTTCAGCAACCGTGGGACAGGGGGCATCACCAGGCTACACCTTC. This gives the protein CASSSATVGQGASPGYTF.